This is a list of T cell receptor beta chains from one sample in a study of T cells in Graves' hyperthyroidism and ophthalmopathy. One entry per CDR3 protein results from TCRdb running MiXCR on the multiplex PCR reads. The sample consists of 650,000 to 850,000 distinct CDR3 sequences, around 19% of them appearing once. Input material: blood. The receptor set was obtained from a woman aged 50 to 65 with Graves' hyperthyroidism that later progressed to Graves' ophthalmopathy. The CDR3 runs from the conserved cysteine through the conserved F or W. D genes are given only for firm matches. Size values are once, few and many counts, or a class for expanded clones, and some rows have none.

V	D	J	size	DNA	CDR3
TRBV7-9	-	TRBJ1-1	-	TGTGCCAGCAGCTTGTCCGACCCGAACACTGAAGCTTTCTTT	CASSLSDPNTEAFF
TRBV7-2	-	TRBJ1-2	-	TGTGCCAGCAGCTTAGTTACAATCTATGGCTACACCTTC	CASSLVTIYGYTF
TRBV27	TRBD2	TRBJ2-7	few	TGTGCCAGCAGCGACCTGCGGGGGGGCGAACACTACGAGCAGTACTTC	CASSDLRGGEHYEQYF
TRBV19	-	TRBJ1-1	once	TGTGCCAGCTACCGGGACACAGCTTTCTTT	CASYRDTAFF
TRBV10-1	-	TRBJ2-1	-	TGCGCCAGCAGTGAGTCCCGCCAGGGGGGCGAGAATGAGCAGTTCTTC	CASSESRQGGENEQFF
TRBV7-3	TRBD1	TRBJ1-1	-	TGTGCCAGCAGCTTAGGGGCAGGGGGCGATTTAGAAGCTTTCTTT	CASSLGAGGDLEAFF
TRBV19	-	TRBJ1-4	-	TGTGCCACCGCCACCTTGAATGAAAAACTGTTTTTT	CATATLNEKLFF
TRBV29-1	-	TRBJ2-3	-	TGCAGCGTTTCAATAGGAAGCACAGATACGCAGTATTTT	CSVSIGSTDTQYF
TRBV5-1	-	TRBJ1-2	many	TGCGCCAGCAGCCAAGACTCCTTCCCCAATGGCTACACCTTC	CASSQDSFPNGYTF
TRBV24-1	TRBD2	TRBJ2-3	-	TGTGCCACCAGTGATCAAGTAGCGGGGGCCACAGATACGCAGTATTTT	CATSDQVAGATDTQYF
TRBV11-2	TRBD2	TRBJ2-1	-	TGTGCCAGCAGCTTAGAAACTAGCGGGGGTCGCCCGACCGATGAGCAGTTCTTC	CASSLETSGGRPTDEQFF
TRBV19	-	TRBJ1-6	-	TGTGCCAGTAGTAGCGGCGGATCACCCCTCCACTTT	CASSSGGSPLHF
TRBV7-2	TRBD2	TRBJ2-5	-	TGTGCCAGCAGCTTCGGCGGGGGGGCCTTCCAAGAGACCCAGTACTTC	CASSFGGGAFQETQYF
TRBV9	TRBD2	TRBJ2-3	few	TGTGCCAGCAGCTTCGGACTAGCGGGGGTCACAGATACGCAGTATTTT	CASSFGLAGVTDTQYF
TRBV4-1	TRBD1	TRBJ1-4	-	TGCGCCAGCAGCGCCAGGGGGGAAGCAACTAATGAAAAACTGTTTTTT	CASSARGEATNEKLFF
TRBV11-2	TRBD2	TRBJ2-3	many	TGTGCCAGCAGACTCAGCGGGGGGCGCCCCACAGATACGCAGTATTTT	CASRLSGGRPTDTQYF
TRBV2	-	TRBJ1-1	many	TGTGCCAGCATTCGGACAAACATGAACACTGAAGCTTTCTTT	CASIRTNMNTEAFF
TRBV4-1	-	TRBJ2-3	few	TGCGCCAGCAGCCAAGGGGTGGACGCAACGCTCGATACGCAGTATTTT	CASSQGVDATLDTQYF
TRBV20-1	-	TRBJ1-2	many	TGCAGTGCCACGGATTATGGCTACACCTTC	CSATDYGYTF
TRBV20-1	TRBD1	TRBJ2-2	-	TGCAGTGCACAAACAGGGGGAGGCGGGGAGCTGTTTTTT	CSAQTGGGGELFF
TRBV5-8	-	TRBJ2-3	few	TGTGCCAGCAGCTCCGGACCATACCTAGGCACAGATACGCAGTATTTT	CASSSGPYLGTDTQYF
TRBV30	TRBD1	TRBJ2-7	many	TGTGCCTGGAGTACAGGGGGTGTCGACGAGCAGTACTTC	CAWSTGGVDEQYF
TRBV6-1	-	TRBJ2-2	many	TGTGCCAGCAGTGAAGGGGGGGCCCACGGGGAGCTGTTTTTT	CASSEGGAHGELFF
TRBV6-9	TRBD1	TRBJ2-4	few	TGTGCCAGCAGTTGGGGGACAGGGTTGGACAAAAACATTCAGTACTTC	CASSWGTGLDKNIQYF
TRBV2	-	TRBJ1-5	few	TGTGCCAGCAGTGTTCTGGGGGGACGAGGCCAGCCCCAGCATTTT	CASSVLGGRGQPQHF
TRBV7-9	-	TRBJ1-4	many	TGTGCCAGCAGCTTAGTCTCCGGGACACCTGAAAAACTGTTTTTT	CASSLVSGTPEKLFF
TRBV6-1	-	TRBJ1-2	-	TGTGCCAGCAGTGATCAGGCGGGGATCTATGGCTACACCTTC	CASSDQAGIYGYTF
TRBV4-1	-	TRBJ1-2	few	TGCGCCAGCAGCCAAACCCCGGGTCCCAAGGGCTATGGCTACACCTTC	CASSQTPGPKGYGYTF
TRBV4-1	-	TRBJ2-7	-	TGCGCCAGCAGCCAAGATTGGCCAGGTCGTGTCTACGAGCAGTACTTC	CASSQDWPGRVYEQYF
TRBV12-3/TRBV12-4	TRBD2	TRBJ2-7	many	TGTGCCAGCAGCGGGGACTACTCTTACGAGCAGTACTTC	CASSGDYSYEQYF
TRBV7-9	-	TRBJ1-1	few	TGTGCCAGCAGCGATCTAGGAGGGGGACCTGAAGCTTTCTTT	CASSDLGGGPEAFF
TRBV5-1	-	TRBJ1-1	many	TGCGCCAGCAGCTTACCATCGGGCAGGGACACTGAAGCTTTCTTT	CASSLPSGRDTEAFF
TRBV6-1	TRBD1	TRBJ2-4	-	TGTGCCAGCAGTCCCGACAGGGCTCCAAACATTCAGTACTTC	CASSPDRAPNIQYF
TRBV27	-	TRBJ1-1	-	TGTGCCATCGGAAAGGGGGGGGGGACTGAAGCTTTCTTT	CAIGKGGGTEAFF
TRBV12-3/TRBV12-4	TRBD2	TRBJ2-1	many	TGTGCCAGCAGCCCTACCGGGAGGGTCAATGAGCAGTTCTTC	CASSPTGRVNEQFF
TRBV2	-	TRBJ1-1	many	TGTGCCAGCAGCCCTTCCAGACAGTTGAACACTGAAGCTTTCTTT	CASSPSRQLNTEAFF
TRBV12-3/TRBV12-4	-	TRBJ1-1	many	TGTGCCAGCGAAGGGCAGTTCACTGAAGCTTTCTTT	CASEGQFTEAFF
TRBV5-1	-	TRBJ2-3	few	TGCGCCAGCAGCTTCTATCTAGGGGGCACAGATACGCAGTATTTT	CASSFYLGGTDTQYF
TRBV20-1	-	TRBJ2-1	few	TGCAGTGCGAGGGGGGGGGGGCTGACCGAGCAGTTCTTC	CSARGGGLTEQFF
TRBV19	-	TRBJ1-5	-	TGTGCCAGTAGTAAAGAAGGGGACAACAATCAGCCCCAGCATTTT	CASSKEGDNNQPQHF
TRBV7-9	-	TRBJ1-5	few	TGTGCCAGCAGCCGAGACAGAAAAGGCTATAGCAATCAGCCCCAGCATTTT	CASSRDRKGYSNQPQHF